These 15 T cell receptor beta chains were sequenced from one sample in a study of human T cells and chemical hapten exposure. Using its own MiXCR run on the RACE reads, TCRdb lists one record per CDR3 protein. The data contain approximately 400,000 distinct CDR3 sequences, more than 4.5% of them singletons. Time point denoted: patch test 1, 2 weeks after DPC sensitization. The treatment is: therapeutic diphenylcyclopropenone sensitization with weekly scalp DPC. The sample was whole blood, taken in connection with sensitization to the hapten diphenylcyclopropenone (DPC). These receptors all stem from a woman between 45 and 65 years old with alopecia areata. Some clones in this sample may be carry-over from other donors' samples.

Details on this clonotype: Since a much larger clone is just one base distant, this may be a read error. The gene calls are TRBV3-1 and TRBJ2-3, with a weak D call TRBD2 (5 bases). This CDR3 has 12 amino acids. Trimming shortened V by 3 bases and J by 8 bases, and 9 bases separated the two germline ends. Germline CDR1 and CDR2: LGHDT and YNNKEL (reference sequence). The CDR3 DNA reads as TGTGCCAGCAGCCAGAGGACTTGTACGCAGTATTTT. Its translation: CASSQRTCTQYF.

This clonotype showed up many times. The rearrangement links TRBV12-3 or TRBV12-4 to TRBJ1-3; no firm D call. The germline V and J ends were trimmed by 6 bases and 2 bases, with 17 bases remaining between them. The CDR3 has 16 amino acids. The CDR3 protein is CASSYRGRAPGNTIYF. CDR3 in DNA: TGTGCCAGCAGCTACCGGGGAAGGGCGCCTGGAAACACCATATATTTT.

CDR3 in DNA: TGTGCCAGCAGTTCCACCCCCCCGCGGACAGGGGACACTGGGACTGGGGCCAACGTCCTGACTTTC. This codes for CASSSTPPRTGDTGTGANVLTF. The V and J genes are TRBV27 and TRBJ2-6; 9 bases line up with TRBD1. Germline CDR1 reads MNHEY; CDR2 reads SMNVEV (reference sequence). The CDR3 contains 22 residues. Germline trimming cut 4 bases from V and 2 bases from J; bases unmatched to any gene: 21.

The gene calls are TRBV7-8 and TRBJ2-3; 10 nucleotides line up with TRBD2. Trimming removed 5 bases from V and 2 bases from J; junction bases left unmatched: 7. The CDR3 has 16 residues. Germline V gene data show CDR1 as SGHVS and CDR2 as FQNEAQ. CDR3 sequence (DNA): TGTGCCAGCAGCCCTGGGACTAGCGCGTTCACAGATACGCAGTATTTT. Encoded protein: CASSPGTSAFTDTQYF.

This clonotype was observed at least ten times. CDR3 DNA: TGTGCCAGCAGTCCCACTCCCGCCAGCATGAACACTGAAGCTTTCTTT. Translating it yields CASSPTPASMNTEAFF. The chain links TRBV6-6 to TRBJ1-1; D uncertain. CDR1 is MNHNY and CDR2 is SVGAGI in the germline V gene (reference sequence). This CDR3 is 16 amino acids long. The V end lost 5 bases, the J end lost 0 bases, and 16 bases lay between the germline ends.

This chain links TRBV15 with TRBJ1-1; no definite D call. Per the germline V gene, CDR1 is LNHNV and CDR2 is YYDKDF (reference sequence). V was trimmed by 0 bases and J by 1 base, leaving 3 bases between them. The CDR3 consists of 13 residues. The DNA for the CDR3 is TGTGCCACCAGCAGAGAACCGAACACTGAAGCTTTCTTT. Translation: CATSREPNTEAFF. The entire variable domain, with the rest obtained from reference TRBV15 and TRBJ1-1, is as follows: DAMVIQNPRYQVTQFGKPVTLSCSQTLNHNVMYWYQQKSSQAPKLLFHYYDKDFNNEADTPDNFQSRRPNTSFCFLDIRSPGLGDTAMYLCATSREPNTEAFFGQGTRLTVV.

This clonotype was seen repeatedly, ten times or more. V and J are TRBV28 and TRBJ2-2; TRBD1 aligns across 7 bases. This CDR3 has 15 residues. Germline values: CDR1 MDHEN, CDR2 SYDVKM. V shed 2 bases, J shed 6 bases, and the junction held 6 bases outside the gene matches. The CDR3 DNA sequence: TGTGCCAGCAGTTTACCTCAGGGGGTCGCCGGGGAGCTGTTTTTT. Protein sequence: CASSLPQGVAGELFF.

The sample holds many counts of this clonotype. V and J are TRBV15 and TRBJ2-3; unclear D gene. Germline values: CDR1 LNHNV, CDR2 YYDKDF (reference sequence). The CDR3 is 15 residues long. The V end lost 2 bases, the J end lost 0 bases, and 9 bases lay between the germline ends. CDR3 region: CATSRLTQSTDTQYF. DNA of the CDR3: TGTGCCACCAGCAGACTGACCCAGAGCACAGATACGCAGTATTTT.

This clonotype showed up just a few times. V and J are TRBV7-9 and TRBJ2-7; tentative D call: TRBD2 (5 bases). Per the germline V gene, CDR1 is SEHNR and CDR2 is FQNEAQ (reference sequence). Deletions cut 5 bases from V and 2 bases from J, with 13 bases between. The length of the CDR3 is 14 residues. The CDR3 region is CASSPELVPYEQYF. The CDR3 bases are TGTGCCAGCAGCCCAGAACTAGTTCCCTACGAGCAGTACTTC.

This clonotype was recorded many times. The CDR3 here is CASSLDREGTEAFF. The CDR3 DNA sequence: TGTGCCAGCAGCTTGGACAGGGAGGGCACTGAAGCTTTCTTT. The J gene is TRBJ1-1, the V gene TRBV5-4; D might be TRBD1 (6 bases). CDR1 is SGHNT and CDR2 is YYREEE in the germline V gene (reference sequence). The length of the CDR3 is 14 residues. V was trimmed by 0 bases and J by 4 bases, leaving 10 bases between them.

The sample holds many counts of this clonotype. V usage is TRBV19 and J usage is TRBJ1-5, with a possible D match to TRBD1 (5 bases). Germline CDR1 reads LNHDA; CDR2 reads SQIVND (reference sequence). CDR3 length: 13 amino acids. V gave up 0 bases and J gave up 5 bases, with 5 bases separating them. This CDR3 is CASSIDRDQPQHF. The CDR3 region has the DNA TGTGCCAGTAGTATAGACAGGGATCAGCCCCAGCATTTT.

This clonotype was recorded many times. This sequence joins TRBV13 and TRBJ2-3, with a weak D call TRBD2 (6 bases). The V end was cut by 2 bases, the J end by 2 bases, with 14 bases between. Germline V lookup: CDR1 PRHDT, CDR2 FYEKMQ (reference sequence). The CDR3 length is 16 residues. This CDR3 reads CASSLPAGSSTDTQYF. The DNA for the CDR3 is TGTGCCAGCAGCTTACCAGCGGGTTCTTCCACAGATACGCAGTATTTT.

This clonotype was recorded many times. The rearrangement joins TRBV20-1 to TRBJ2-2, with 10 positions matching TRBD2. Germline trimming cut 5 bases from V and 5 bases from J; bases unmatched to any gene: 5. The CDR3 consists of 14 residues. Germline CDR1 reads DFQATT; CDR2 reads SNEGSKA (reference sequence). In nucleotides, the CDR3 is TGCAGTGCTCCGAGCGGGAGGGCGACCGGGGAGCTGTTTTTT. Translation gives CSAPSGRATGELFF.

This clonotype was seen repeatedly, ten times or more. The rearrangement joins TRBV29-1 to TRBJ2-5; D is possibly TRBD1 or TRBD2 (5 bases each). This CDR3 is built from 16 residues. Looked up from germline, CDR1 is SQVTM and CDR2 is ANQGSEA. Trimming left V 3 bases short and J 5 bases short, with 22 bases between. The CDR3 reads CSVDFGAGARKETQYF. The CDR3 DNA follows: TGCAGCGTTGATTTCGGGGCTGGGGCGCGTAAGGAGACCCAGTACTTC.

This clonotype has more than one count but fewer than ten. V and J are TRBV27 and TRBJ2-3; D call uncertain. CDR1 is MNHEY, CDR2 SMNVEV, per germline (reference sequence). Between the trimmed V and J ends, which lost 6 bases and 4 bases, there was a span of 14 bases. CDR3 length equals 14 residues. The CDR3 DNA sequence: TGTGCCAGCAGCCCAGGCCTTTTGCCAGATACGCAGTATTTT. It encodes CASSPGLLPDTQYF.